The 13 T cell receptor beta chains presented below share a single source sample, sequenced in a study of tumor and adjacent non-tumor tissue in lung cancer. TCRbeta libraries were built with three rounds of nested PCR, modified from ARM-PCR. TCRdb used MiXCR to reprocess the multiplex PCR reads, holding one entry per CDR3 protein. In the table there are almost 75,000 distinct CDR3 sequences, around two thirds of which are singletons. This sample's RNA came from whole unsorted tissue. The normal lung tissue was taken more than 3 cm from the tumor edge. Sequenced: distant non-tumor lung tissue. Source of these receptors: a woman aged 45-65 years with non-small cell lung cancer.

This chain uses TRBV7-6 with TRBJ1-5; D perhaps matches TRBD1 (5 bases). The CDR3 has 17 residues. Trimming removed 1 base at V and 4 bases at J, with 17 bases between. Germline CDR1 reads SGHVS; CDR2 reads FNYEAQ. CDR3 coding DNA: TGTGCCAGCAGCTTAGGGGGCAGGGCAGAGGGTAATCAGCCCCAGCATTTT. Translated, it gives CASSLGGRAEGNQPQHF.

As for this clonotype: This may arise from a read error, as a much more abundant clone is one base away. The rearrangement links TRBV20-1 to TRBJ2-3, with TRBD2 identical over 9 bases. The V and J ends lost 1 base and 1 base, in that order; junction bases with no gene match: 0. Germline V gene sequence: CDR1 DFQATT, CDR2 SNEGSKA (reference sequence). This CDR3 region has 14 residues. CDR3 in amino acids: CSARASGGTDTQYF. The CDR3 DNA follows: TGCAGTGCTAGAGCTAGCGGGGGCACAGATACGCAGTATTTT.

Remarks on this clonotype: Since a much larger clone is just one base distant, this may be a read error. The V and J genes are TRBV20-1 and TRBJ2-3; 11 bases agree with TRBD2. This CDR3 contains 17 residues. Looked up from germline, CDR1 is DFQATT and CDR2 is SNEGSKA (reference sequence). The V segment lost 6 bases and the J segment 0 bases; nucleotides outside the gene matches: 11. CDR3 bases: TGCAGTGCCGAGACGATTAGCGGGAGGGATAGCACAGATACGCAGTATTTT. Residues: CSAETISGRDSTDTQYF.

The J gene is TRBJ2-7, the V gene TRBV11-1, with no clear D. There are 13 residues in the CDR3. The V gene's germline CDR1 is SGHAT and CDR2 FQDESV (reference sequence). The V and J ends lost 7 bases and 3 bases respectively, with 13 bases between them. CDR3 sequence reads: CASNSRSDYEQYF. CDR3 bases: TGTGCCAGCAACTCTAGGAGCGACTACGAGCAGTACTTC.

The CDR3 loop is CASSPGQGSDTEAFF. The CDR3 DNA follows: TGTGCCAGCAGCCCGGGACAGGGGTCGGACACTGAAGCTTTCTTT. This rearrangement joins TRBV7-9 to TRBJ1-1; TRBD1 matches 10 bases. CDR3 length: 15 amino acids. J lost 3 bases, V lost 5 bases, and 6 bases had no gene match. CDR1 and CDR2 from the germline V gene are SEHNR and FQNEAQ (reference sequence).

For this clonotype: This could be a read error, since a much larger clone is one nucleotide away. The V gene is TRBV5-1, the J gene TRBJ1-1; 8 bases are a match to TRBD1. CDR1 and CDR2 from the germline V gene are SGHRS and YFSETQ. The CDR3 contains 15 residues. The CDR3 sequence is CASSRETGDRTEVFF. Here the CDR3 DNA reads TGCGCCAGCAGCCGGGAGACAGGGGACCGCACTGAAGTTTTCTTT.

This clonotype has ten or more counts. This sequence joins TRBV10-3 and TRBJ1-1, with D unresolved. This CDR3 comprises 13 residues. Per the germline V gene, CDR1 is ENHRY and CDR2 is SYGVKD. V was clipped by 5 bases and J by 1 base, with 8 bases between them. CDR3 amino acids: CAISPVGNTEAFF. CDR3 DNA: TGTGCCATCAGTCCTGTAGGGAACACTGAAGCTTTCTTT.

Only one count was recorded for this clonotype. A read error may account for a junction end that differs from germline. The chain joins TRBV11-2 to TRBJ1-1; no reliable D call. In germline, CDR1 is SGHAT, CDR2 FQNNGV. The CDR3 consists of 14 residues. In DNA form, the CDR3 reads TGTGTCAGCAGCTTAGCCGATAGTAACACTGAAGCTCTCTTT. This translates into CVSSLADSNTEALF.

This clonotype was found many times. V gene TRBV7-8 combines with J gene TRBJ1-5; D gene ambiguous. There are 13 residues in the CDR3. CDR1 SGHVS and CDR2 FQNEAQ come from the germline V gene. With 1 base removed from V and 5 bases from J, the gap between germline ends came to 6 bases. CDR3 in amino acids: CASSLVGYQPQHF. CDR3 sequence (DNA): TGTGCCAGCAGCTTAGTCGGTTATCAGCCCCAGCATTTT. The variable domain in full, with the rest retrieved from reference TRBV7-8 and TRBJ1-5, is GAGVSQSPRYKVAKRGQDVALRCDPISGHVSLFWYQQALGQGPEFLTYFQNEAQLDKSGLPSDRFFAERPEGSVSTLKIQRTQQEDSAVYLCASSLVGYQPQHFGDGTRLSIL.

As regards this clonotype: Since a much larger clone is just one base distant, this may be a read error. The conserved phenylalanine or tryptophan normally closing the CDR3 is absent here, so this likely arose from a read error. The CDR3, as DNA: TGTGCCAGCACCGACAGCCCTCTTAGCTCCTACAATGAGCAGTTCTTA. Translation gives CASTDSPLSSYNEQFL. The chain couples TRBV28 to TRBJ2-1, with TRBD1 as a possible D gene (5 bases). From germline, CDR1 is MDHEN and CDR2 SYDVKM. V was pared by 7 bases and J by 0 bases, with 16 bases between. The CDR3 spans 16 residues.

V and J are TRBV7-9 and TRBJ1-2, with a weak D call TRBD1 (6 bases). Germline V lookup: CDR1 SEHNR, CDR2 FQNEAQ (reference sequence). The CDR3 spans 13 residues. V lost 3 bases, J lost 4 bases, and 9 bases lay in between. Written as DNA, the CDR3 is TGTGCCAGCAGCTTGGTCAGGGGCTATGGCTACACCTTC. Translation: CASSLVRGYGYTF.

In its sample, this clonotype ranks as medium-sized. This chain connects TRBV6-5 to TRBJ2-3, with D maybe TRBD2 (5 bases). Germline V gene lookup returns CDR1 MNHEY and CDR2 SVGAGI. V was trimmed by 9 bases and J by 5 bases, leaving 9 bases between them. This CDR3 region has 11 residues. The CDR3 DNA reads as TGTGCCAGACTAGAGCGAGATACGCAGTATTTT. Translation: CARLERDTQYF.

The chain recombines TRBV6-2 or TRBV6-3 with TRBJ1-2, with D hard to call. CDR1 MNHEY and CDR2 SVGEGT come from the germline V gene. The CDR3 is 13 residues long. Trimming took off 5 bases at V and 7 bases at J, with 14 bases between the two ends. DNA of the CDR3: TGTGCCAGCAGTACTCAGGCTATGGTTGGCTACACCTTC. Translation: CASSTQAMVGYTF.